These 12 T cell receptor beta chains originate from one sample sequenced in a study of molecular identifiers for immune sequencing clone quantification. TCRdb ran MiXCR on the PCR reads and lists one entry per CDR3 protein. Of some 320,000 distinct CDR3 sequences listed, 20% to 25% are singletons. The sequenced material came from naive CD8+ T cells from blood, with Jurkat cell RNA spiked in. Subset denoted: FACS-sorted CD8+CD4-CCR7+CD45RA+ naive T cells. These receptor sequences come from a human donor in good health. Some libraries in this study had Jurkat cell RNA spiked in.

The chain has TRBV7-9 and TRBJ2-5, with 7 bases identical to TRBD1. Germline V CDR1 and CDR2: SEHNR, FQNEAQ (reference sequence). The CDR3 is 15 amino acids. Unmatched junction bases numbered 15, after V lost 5 bases and J lost 9 bases. In DNA, the CDR3 is TGTGCCAGCAGCGAACGACCCGAGGCCCAGGGGGCCCAGTACTTC. This translates into CASSERPEAQGAQYF.

Many counts were recorded for this clonotype. The chain has TRBV29-1 and TRBJ2-3, with D possibly matching TRBD2 (5 bases). Trimming removed 6 bases at V and 2 bases at J, with 15 bases between. The CDR3 totals 14 residues. CDR1 and CDR2 from the germline V gene are SQVTM and ANQGSEA. The CDR3 protein is CSVELELDTDTQYF. The CDR3 DNA sequence: TGCAGCGTGGAACTAGAGCTCGACACAGATACGCAGTATTTT.

This clonotype was detected a few times. The chain's CDR3 is CAWDPWTSSSADTQYF. For the CDR3, the DNA is TGTGCCTGGGACCCATGGACAAGTTCCTCGGCAGATACGCAGTATTTT. The rearrangement joins TRBV30 to TRBJ2-3; TRBD1 might be the D (5 bases). The CDR3 length is 16 residues. Germline V gene lookup returns CDR1 GTSNPN and CDR2 SVGIG (reference sequence). The V end lost 5 bases, the J end lost 4 bases, and 22 bases lay between the germline ends.

This clonotype was recorded a few times. The chain couples TRBV27 to TRBJ1-1; TRBD1 aligns across 7 bases. The CDR3 is made up of 17 amino acids. J gave up 6 bases and V 4 bases, and 17 bases lay outside the gene matches. The germline CDR1 and CDR2 sequences are MNHEY and SMNVEV (reference sequence). The CDR3 nucleotides are TGTGCCAGCAGTTCAAGCCGTCTCGGCAGGGGGGTGTCTGAAGCTTTCTTT. As protein: CASSSSRLGRGVSEAFF.

A word on this clonotype: One junction end disagrees with the germline gene, perhaps due to a read error. The chain uses TRBV4-3 and TRBJ2-7; 9 bases are a match to TRBD1. Looked up from germline, CDR1 is LGHNA and CDR2 is YSLEER. The CDR3 totals 14 residues. The CDR3 here is CTSSQGQGYYEQYF. DNA of the CDR3: TGCACCAGCAGCCAAGGACAGGGGTACTACGAGCAGTACTTC.

This clonotype was recorded at least ten times. The chain combines TRBV19 with TRBJ2-2, with D perhaps TRBD1 or TRBD2 (5 bases each). This CDR3 region has 16 residues. CDR1 is LNHDA, CDR2 SQIVND, per germline (reference sequence). V lost 2 bases and J lost 3, with 13 bases in between. The CDR3 region is CASSIPGPRDTGELFF. CDR3 sequence (DNA): TGTGCCAGTAGTATACCAGGGCCGAGGGACACCGGGGAGCTGTTTTTT.

V gene TRBV29-1 combines with J gene TRBJ2-1, with D possibly being TRBD2 (5 bases). Trimming removed 4 bases at V and 6 bases at J, with 22 bases between. The CDR3 consists of 16 residues. Germline V gene sequence: CDR1 SQVTM, CDR2 ANQGSEA. CDR3 coding DNA: TGCAGCGTTGCGTTTGGAGGACTGCGTGAGGGCAATGAGCAGTTCTTC. Translated, it gives CSVAFGGLREGNEQFF.

This clonotype has ten or more counts. The rearrangement joins TRBV6-5 to TRBJ2-3; 10 positions agree with TRBD2. The CDR3 length is 16 residues. The ends lost 0 bases at V and 3 bases at J; junction bases unmatched: 3. Germline assignment: CDR1 MNHEY and CDR2 SVGAGI. The CDR3 DNA sequence: TGTGCCAGCAGTTACTCGCCTAGCGGGAGTACAGATACGCAGTATTTT. This translates into CASSYSPSGSTDTQYF.

This clonotype was observed at least ten times. This chain uses TRBV5-5 with TRBJ2-3; TRBD2 agrees at 13 bases. CDR1 and CDR2 from the germline V gene are SGHKS and YYEKEE (reference sequence). V dropped 2 bases and J dropped 3; count of bases not matched to a gene: 12. The length of the CDR3 is 19 residues. CDR3 loop: CASSFQTSGRALGTDTQYF. The CDR3 coding sequence is TGTGCCAGCAGCTTTCAAACTAGCGGGAGGGCTCTTGGAACAGATACGCAGTATTTT. The full variable domain, rest sourced from reference TRBV5-5 and TRBJ2-3, is DAGVTQSPTHLIKTRGQQVTLRCSPISGHKSVSWYQQVLGQGPQFIFQYYEKEERGRGNFPDRFSARQFPNYSSELNVNALLLGDSALYLCASSFQTSGRALGTDTQYFGPGTRLTVL.

This clonotype showed up many times. This sequence joins TRBV20-1 and TRBJ2-7; the D call may be TRBD1 or TRBD2 (6 bases each). In germline, CDR1 is DFQATT, CDR2 SNEGSKA (reference sequence). V lost 3 bases to trimming and J lost 3 bases, with 21 bases between them. This CDR3 spans 16 amino acids. CDR3 nucleotide sequence: TGCAGTGCTAGTAAGGGGGGCGGGCCCCCCTACTACGAGCAGTACTTC. Translation gives CSASKGGGPPYYEQYF.

This clonotype was seen a few times. The rearrangement uses TRBV19 and TRBJ2-1; D gene unclear. V dropped 2 bases and J dropped 8 bases, with 19 bases sitting between them. Germline V CDR1 and CDR2: LNHDA, SQIVND (reference sequence). The CDR3 length is 16 residues. The DNA of the CDR3 is TGTGCCAGTAGTATATCCTCCAGGTCCCCCTGGGATGAGCAGTTCTTC. It yields the protein CASSISSRSPWDEQFF.

This clonotype was counted at least ten times. The chain has TRBV5-6 and TRBJ2-3; TRBD2 matches 10 bases. The CDR3 runs to 18 residues. The germline gives CDR1 SGHDT, CDR2 YYEEEE. The junction had 11 bases not matched to a gene; V was cut back by 2 bases and J by 2 bases. Written as DNA, the CDR3 is TGTGCCAGCAGCTTATCGCTACGGCTAGCGGGGGCCACAGATACGCAGTATTTT. Residues: CASSLSLRLAGATDTQYF.